These 3 T cell receptor beta chains originate from one sample sequenced in a study of cytomegalovirus exposure and HLA in healthy donors. Amplification used 60 Vbeta primers and 13 Jbeta primers. Profiling relied on immunoSEQ multiplex PCR, and the TCRdb table lists in-frame clones only, not all of them. The sample has around 94,000 clones, around 66% seen once. Material for sequencing was PBMCs. These receptors were collected from a man aged 25 to 45 in good health and CMV-seronegative.

J is TRBJ2-7 and V is TRBV7-9; tentatively, D is TRBD1 (6 bases). Germline V gene lookup returns CDR1 SEHNR and CDR2 FQNEAQ (reference sequence). This CDR3 region has 15 residues. V gave up 2 bases and J gave up 3 bases, with 14 bases separating them. The CDR3 DNA reads as TGTGCCAGCAGCTTAATAAGGGACACCGACTACGAGCAGTACTTC. Its protein product is CASSLIRDTDYEQYF.

The table lists this clone with a few counts. J is TRBJ2-7 and V is TRBV5-1, with TRBD2 matching 7 bases. The CDR3 runs to 16 residues. V trimming: 4 bases; J trimming: 4 bases; junction bases outside the gene matches: 14. The germline gives CDR1 SGHRS, CDR2 YFSETQ. CDR3 sequence: CASSLWWTSVGYEQYF. For the CDR3, the DNA is TGCGCCAGCAGCCTTTGGTGGACTAGTGTTGGATACGAGCAGTACTTC. Variable domain in full (rest from reference TRBV5-1 and TRBJ2-7): KAGVTQTPRYLIKTRGQQVTLSCSPISGHRSVSWYQQTPGQGLQFLFEYFSETQRNKGNFPGRFSGRQFSNSRSEMNVSTLELGDSALYLCASSLWWTSVGYEQYFGPGTRLTVT.

J is TRBJ2-1 and V is TRBV9; 7 nucleotides match TRBD1. V was pared by 1 base and J by 2 bases, with 3 bases of the junction left unmatched. CDR3 length: 15 amino acids. Germline CDR1 is SGDLS and CDR2 is YYNGEE. The CDR3 sequence: CASSVQGQTYNEQFF. CDR3 DNA: TGTGCCAGCAGCGTACAGGGACAGACCTACAATGAGCAGTTCTTC. Variable domain in full (rest from reference TRBV9 and TRBJ2-1): DSGVTQTPKHLITATGQRVTLRCSPRSGDLSVYWYQQSLDQGLQFLIQYYNGEERAKGNILERFSAQQFPDLHSELNLSSLELGDSALYFCASSVQGQTYNEQFFGPGTRLTVL.